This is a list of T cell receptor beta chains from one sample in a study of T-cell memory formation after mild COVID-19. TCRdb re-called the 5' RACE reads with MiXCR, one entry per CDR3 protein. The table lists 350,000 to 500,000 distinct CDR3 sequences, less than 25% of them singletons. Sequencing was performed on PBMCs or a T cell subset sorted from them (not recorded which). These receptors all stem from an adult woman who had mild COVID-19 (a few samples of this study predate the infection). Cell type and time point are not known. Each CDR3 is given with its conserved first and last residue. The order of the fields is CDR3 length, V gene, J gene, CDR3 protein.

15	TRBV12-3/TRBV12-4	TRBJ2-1	CASSSGPGPYNEQFF
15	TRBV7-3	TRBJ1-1	CASSSTRLGVGEAFF
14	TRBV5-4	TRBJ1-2	CASSLEEGDYGYTF
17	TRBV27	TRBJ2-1	CASNRGQVTGGGNEQFF
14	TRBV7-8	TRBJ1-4	CASSPGGPNEKLFF
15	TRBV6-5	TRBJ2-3	CASSYSALRTDTQYF
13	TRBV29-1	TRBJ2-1	CSVRGRGAREQFF
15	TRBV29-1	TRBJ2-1	CSVEPGRGIGNEQFF
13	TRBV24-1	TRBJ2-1	CATSHRQDNEQFF
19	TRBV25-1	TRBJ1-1	CASSEWGFQGHLGDTEAFF
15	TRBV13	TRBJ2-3	CASSLGAGITDTQYF
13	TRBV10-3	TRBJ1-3	CAIRTDSGNTIYF
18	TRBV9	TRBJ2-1	CASSVALTGASSYNEQFF
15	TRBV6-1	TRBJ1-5	CASSAQGALNQPQHF
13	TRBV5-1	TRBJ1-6	CASSLSGSSPLHF
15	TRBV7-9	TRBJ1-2	CASSSYLDRNYGYTF
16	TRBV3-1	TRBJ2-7	CASSLGTGLTSYEQYF
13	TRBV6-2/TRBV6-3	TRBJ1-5	CASRDPRRQPQHF
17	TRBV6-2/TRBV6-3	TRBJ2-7	CASSYSILAGVIAEQYF
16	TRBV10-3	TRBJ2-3	CAISESGTESTDTQYF
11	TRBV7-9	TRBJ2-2	CASSPPQMLFF
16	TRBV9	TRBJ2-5	CASSGRLAGGLETQYF
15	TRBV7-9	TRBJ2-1	CATSRSGAAYNEQFF